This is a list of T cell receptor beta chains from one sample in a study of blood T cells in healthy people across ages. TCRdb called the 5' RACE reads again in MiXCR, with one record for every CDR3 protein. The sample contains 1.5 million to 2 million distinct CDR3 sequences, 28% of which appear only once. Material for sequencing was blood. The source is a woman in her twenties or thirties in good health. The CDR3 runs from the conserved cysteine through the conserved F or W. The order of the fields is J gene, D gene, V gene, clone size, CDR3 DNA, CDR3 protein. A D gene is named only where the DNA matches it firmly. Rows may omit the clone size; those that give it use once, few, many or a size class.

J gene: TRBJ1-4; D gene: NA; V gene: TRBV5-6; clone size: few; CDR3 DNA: TGTGCCAGCAGCTTGAACCCGGGGGAAAAACTGTTTTTT; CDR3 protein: CASSLNPGEKLFF
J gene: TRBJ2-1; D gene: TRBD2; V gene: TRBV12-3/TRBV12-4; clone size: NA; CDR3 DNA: TGTGCCAGCAGTTTAGGACTAGCGGGATTGGAAGGTGAGCAGTTCTTC; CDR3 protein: CASSLGLAGLEGEQFF
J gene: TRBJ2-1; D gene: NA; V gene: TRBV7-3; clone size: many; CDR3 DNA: TGTGCCAGCAGGGCAGGGGTGAGCTCCTACAATGAGCAGTTCTTC; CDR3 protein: CASRAGVSSYNEQFF
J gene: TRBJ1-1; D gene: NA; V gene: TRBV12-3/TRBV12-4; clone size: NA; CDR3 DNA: TGTGCCAGCAGTTTCGGGGGTCAAGGAGCTTTCTTT; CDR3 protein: CASSFGGQGAFF
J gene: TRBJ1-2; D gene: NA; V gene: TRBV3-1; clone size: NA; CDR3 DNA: TGTGCCAGCGGCCGCGACAGGAATTCTAACTATGGCTACACCTTC; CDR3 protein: CASGRDRNSNYGYTF
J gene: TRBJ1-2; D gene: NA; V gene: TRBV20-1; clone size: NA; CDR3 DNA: TGCAGTGCTAGAGATTCCCCAGGGGCGGGCCCCAGCTATGGCTACACCTTC; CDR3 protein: CSARDSPGAGPSYGYTF
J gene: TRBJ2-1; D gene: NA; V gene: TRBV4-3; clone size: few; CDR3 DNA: TGCGCCAGCAGTCAACAGGGTTTGGATGAGCAGTTCTTC; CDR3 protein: CASSQQGLDEQFF
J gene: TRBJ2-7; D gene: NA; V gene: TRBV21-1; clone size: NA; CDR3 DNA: TGTGCCAGCAGCAAAAATTCTTCTACCGGGACAGAAAACTACGAGCAGTACTTC; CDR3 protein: CASSKNSSTGTENYEQYF
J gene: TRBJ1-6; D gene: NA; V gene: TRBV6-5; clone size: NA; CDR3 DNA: TGTGCCAGCAGTTACAGGGCCAGGGGCAATTCACCCCTCCACTTT; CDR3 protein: CASSYRARGNSPLHF
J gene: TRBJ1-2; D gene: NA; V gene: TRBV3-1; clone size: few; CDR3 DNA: TGTGCCAGCAGCCAAGATATCCCGGTCTGGGGCTACACCTTC; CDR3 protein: CASSQDIPVWGYTF
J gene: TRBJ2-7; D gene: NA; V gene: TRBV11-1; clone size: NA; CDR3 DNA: TGTGCCAGCAGCAGGGCAACAGCGTACGAGCAGTACTTC; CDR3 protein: CASSRATAYEQYF
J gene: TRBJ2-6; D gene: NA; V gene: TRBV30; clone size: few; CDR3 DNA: TGTGCCTGGGACCAGAGCTCTGGGGCCAACGTCCTGACTTTC; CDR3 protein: CAWDQSSGANVLTF
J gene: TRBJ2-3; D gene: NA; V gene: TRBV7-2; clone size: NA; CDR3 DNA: TGTGCCAGCAGCCCCTCTCCACTGGTTAGCACAGATACGCAGTATTTT; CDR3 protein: CASSPSPLVSTDTQYF
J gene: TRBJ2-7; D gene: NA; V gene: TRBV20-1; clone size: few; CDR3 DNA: TGCAGTGCTAGAGATTGGGCCCCCTTCACCTACGAGCAGTACTTC; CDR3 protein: CSARDWAPFTYEQYF
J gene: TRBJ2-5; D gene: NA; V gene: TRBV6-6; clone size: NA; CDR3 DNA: TGTGCCAGCAGTTGGAGGCCCCAAGAGACCCAGTACTTC; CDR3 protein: CASSWRPQETQYF
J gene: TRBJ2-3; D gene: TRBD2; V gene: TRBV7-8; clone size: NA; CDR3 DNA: TGTGCCAGCAGCTTGAGGGAGGGCGCAGATACGCAGTATTTT; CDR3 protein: CASSLREGADTQYF
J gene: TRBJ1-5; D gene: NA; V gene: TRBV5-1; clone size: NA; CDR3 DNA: TGCGCCAGCAGCTTGGGTGGGGATTTTAGCAATCAGCCCCAGCATTTT; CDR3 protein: CASSLGGDFSNQPQHF